This entry lists 23 T cell receptor beta chains sequenced from one sample in a study of blood T cell repertoires in COVID-19. Generated by immunoSEQ multiplex PCR, the TCRdb table keeps only in-frame clones and is missing some. The sample contains tens of thousands of clones, over 60% of which appear only once. Sequenced input: peripheral blood. The receptors were sampled from a man between 65 and 85 years old with COVID-19, enrolled during active disease.

The chain couples TRBV30 to TRBJ1-6; maybe TRBD1 (5 bases). Germline CDR1 GTSNPN, CDR2 SVGIG (reference sequence). The CDR3 totals 13 residues. Trimming removed 3 bases at V and 13 bases at J, with 16 bases between. The CDR3 protein is CAWRGTPGSPLHF. CDR3 DNA: TGTGCCTGGAGAGGGACTCCGGGTTCGCCCCTCCACTTT.

This clone was counted between two and nine times. The rearrangement joins TRBV19 to TRBJ2-1; the match to TRBD2 covers 9 bases. CDR1 is LNHDA, CDR2 SQIVND, per germline (reference sequence). The V gene end was trimmed by 5 bases and the J gene end by 6 bases; junction bases not matched to a gene: 8. This CDR3 is built from 15 residues. The CDR3 nucleotides are TGTGCCAGTAGTCCCCTAGCGGGAAGGGGCAATGAGCAGTTCTTC. Protein sequence: CASSPLAGRGNEQFF.

The table lists this clone with a count of one. The chain is built from TRBV7-2 and TRBJ1-5, with 10 bases matching TRBD1. Germline loops: CDR1 SGHTA, CDR2 FQGNSA. With 5 bases clipped from V and 4 bases from J, the junction kept 11 bases outside the gene matches. CDR3 length: 17 amino acids. This CDR3 reads CASSPLTGGFWNQPQHF. CDR3 bases: TGTGCCAGCAGCCCATTGACAGGGGGCTTTTGGAATCAGCCCCAGCATTTT.

This clone has a single count. The chain joins TRBV6-2 or TRBV6-3 to TRBJ2-1; the match to TRBD2 covers 7 bases. This CDR3 spans 14 amino acids. The germline V gene has CDR1 MNHEY and CDR2 SVGEGT. J was trimmed by 4 bases and V by 5 bases; bases with no gene match: 5. CDR3 sequence: CASSPLAPYNEQFF. In DNA, the CDR3 is TGTGCCAGCAGTCCACTAGCGCCGTACAATGAGCAGTTCTTC.

The chain uses TRBV7-6 and TRBJ2-7, with 11 bases aligning to TRBD2. In germline, CDR1 is SGHVS, CDR2 FNYEAQ. With 5 bases clipped from V and 2 bases from J, the junction kept 5 bases outside the gene matches. This CDR3 has 15 amino acids. The DNA of the CDR3 is TGTGCCAGCAGCCCACCGGGACTAGCGGCCTACGAGCAGTACTTC. Translated: CASSPPGLAAYEQYF.

This chain uses TRBV24-1 with TRBJ2-3; 12 bases map to TRBD1. Germline CDR1 is KGHDR and CDR2 is SFDVKD. The CDR3 consists of 16 residues. V was clipped by 7 bases and J by 6 bases; unmatched bases: 10. The CDR3 loop is CATSPSGTGGKDTQYF. The CDR3 coding sequence is TGTGCCACCAGCCCATCCGGGACAGGGGGCAAGGATACGCAGTATTTT.

The chain combines TRBV6-4 with TRBJ1-5; 7 bases fit TRBD1. The germline CDR1 and CDR2 sequences are MRHNA and SNTAGT. The CDR3 has 16 residues. Trimming cost V 8 bases and J 3 bases; bases outside gene matches: 13. This CDR3 reads CASPQGGRGVNQPQHF. The CDR3 DNA is TGTGCCAGCCCCCAGGGGGGCAGGGGTGTCAATCAGCCCCAGCATTTT.

The gene calls are TRBV10-3 and TRBJ2-7, with TRBD1 identical over 8 bases. The germline V gene has CDR1 ENHRY and CDR2 SYGVKD. The CDR3 has 18 residues. V trimming: 2 bases; J trimming: 0 bases; junction bases outside the gene matches: 12. The CDR3 DNA sequence: TGTGCCATCAGTGAGACCCCCATTGGACAGGGTAACTCCTACGAGCAGTACTTC. The encoded protein is CAISETPIGQGNSYEQYF.

This chain uses TRBV6-6 with TRBJ1-6, with 7 bases fitting TRBD1. Germline assignment: CDR1 MNHNY and CDR2 SVGAGI (reference sequence). Trimming removed 0 bases from V and 6 bases from J; junction bases left unmatched: 2. The CDR3 length is 15 residues. The DNA of the CDR3 is TGTGCCAGCAGTTACTCGGGACAGCTTAATTCACCCCTCCACTTT. It is translated as CASSYSGQLNSPLHF.

This chain joins TRBV4-3 and TRBJ2-7, with D perhaps matching TRBD2 (5 bases). CDR3 length: 15 amino acids. The germline V gene has CDR1 LGHNA and CDR2 YSLEER. V shed 0 bases and J shed 3 bases, with 12 bases lying between them. CDR3 loop: CASSQDLAGNYEQYF. As DNA, the CDR3 is TGCGCCAGCAGCCAAGATCTAGCCGGGAACTACGAGCAGTACTTC.

The chain joins TRBV11-2 to TRBJ2-1; possibly TRBD1 for D (5 bases). This CDR3 is 15 amino acids long. Germline CDR1 SGHAT, CDR2 FQNNGV. With 5 bases removed from V and 8 bases from J, the gap between germline ends came to 19 bases. CDR3 sequence: CASSPLGTLRDEQFF. CDR3 sequence (DNA): TGTGCCAGCAGCCCCTTGGGTACCCTCAGGGATGAGCAGTTCTTC.

The table lists this clone with a few counts. The J gene is TRBJ1-2, the V gene TRBV14; tentatively, D is TRBD1 (5 bases). Germline-derived CDR1 and CDR2 are SGHDN and FVKESK. The CDR3 is made up of 17 amino acids. V was clipped by 10 bases and J by 4 bases, with 28 bases between them. The CDR3 spells CATPAGEAGSNGYGYTF. CDR3 bases: TGTGCCACTCCCGCGGGGGAGGCGGGTAGTAACGGCTATGGCTACACCTTC.

The chain links TRBV21-1 to TRBJ2-7; the tabulated D call, TRBD1, remains unverified against the DNA. TRBV21-1 is a pseudogene segment. This CDR3 comprises 15 residues. CDR3: CASSVPSGTLYEQYF. DNA for the CDR3: TGTGCCAGCAGCGTTCCCTCCGGGACACTCTACGAGCAGTACTTC.

This clone was detected only a few times. The chain couples TRBV5-4 to TRBJ1-3, with TRBD1 identical over 8 bases. J lost 0 bases, V lost 0 bases, and 2 bases had no gene match. Germline V lookup: CDR1 SGHNT, CDR2 YYREEE (reference sequence). The CDR3 runs to 16 residues. The DNA of the CDR3 is TGTGCCAGCAGCTTGGGGCAGGGGGCCTCTGGAAACACCATATATTTT. Translated: CASSLGQGASGNTIYF.

The chain is built from TRBV25-1 and TRBJ2-2, with 9 bases that match TRBD2. Trimming took 3 bases from V and 2 from J; bases not matched to a gene: 7. The CDR3 loop spans 17 amino acids. Looked up from germline, CDR1 is MGHDK and CDR2 is SYGVNS. CDR3 sequence reads: CASSDYRGRGNTGELFF. The CDR3 coding sequence is TGTGCCAGCAGTGATTATCGCGGGAGGGGTAACACCGGGGAGCTGTTTTTT. The whole variable domain, remainder taken from reference TRBV25-1 and TRBJ2-2, is EADIYQTPRYLVIGTGKKITLECSQTMGHDKMYWYQQDPGMELHLIHYSYGVNSTEKGDLSSESTVSRIRTEHFPLTLESARPSHTSQYLCASSDYRGRGNTGELFFGEGSRLTVL.

This clone was detected only once. The V gene is TRBV11-1, the J gene TRBJ2-1; 7 bases agree with TRBD1. CDR1 and CDR2 from the germline V gene are SGHAT and FQDESV (reference sequence). The V segment lost 6 bases and the J segment 3 bases; nucleotides outside the gene matches: 2. The CDR3 extends over 13 amino acids. The CDR3 nucleotides are TGTGCCAGCAGGAGGGACAGCTACAATGAGCAGTTCTTC. Amino acids: CASRRDSYNEQFF.

This chain joins TRBV5-4 and TRBJ2-7, with D possibly being TRBD1 (5 bases). This CDR3 has 13 amino acids. CDR1 and CDR2 (germline): SGHNT, YYREEE (reference sequence). The germline V and J ends were trimmed by 4 bases and 3 bases, with 11 bases remaining between them. CDR3 in DNA: TGTGCCAGCAGCGCCCAGGGTTTCTACGAGCAGTACTTC. It encodes CASSAQGFYEQYF.

V and J are TRBV24-1 and TRBJ2-2; 8 bases are a match to TRBD1. Germline CDR1 KGHDR, CDR2 SFDVKD. This CDR3 is 17 amino acids long. Trimming removed 1 base from V and 4 bases from J; junction bases left unmatched: 7. In nucleotides, the CDR3 is TGTGCCACCAGTGATTTCTCAGGGGGCGCCCCCACCGGGGAGCTGTTTTTT. Protein: CATSDFSGGAPTGELFF.

V usage is TRBV11-1 and J usage is TRBJ2-1; the D is unclear. Trimming took off 1 base at V and 5 bases at J, with 15 bases between the two ends. The germline gives CDR1 SGHAT, CDR2 FQDESV (reference sequence). This CDR3 contains 16 residues. CDR3 sequence reads: CASSLVPPQIDNEQFF. The DNA for the CDR3 is TGTGCCAGCAGCTTAGTACCTCCCCAGATCGACAATGAGCAGTTCTTC.

The chain uses TRBV6-5 and TRBJ1-6; possible D gene TRBD1, 5 bases. Trimming removed 1 base at V and 7 bases at J, with 11 bases between. Germline V gives CDR1 MNHEY, CDR2 SVGAGI. The CDR3 has 15 residues. The CDR3 DNA sequence: TGTGCCAGCAGTTACTTTACAGGAGGGAATTCACCCCTCCACTTT. Its translation is CASSYFTGGNSPLHF.

The chain employs TRBV3-1 (or the pseudogene TRBV3-2) and TRBJ1-4, with TRBD1 matching over 9 bases. The CDR3 length is 15 residues. V trimming: 3 bases; J trimming: 6 bases; junction bases outside the gene matches: 5. CDR1 and CDR2 from the germline V gene are LGHDT and YNNKEL (reference sequence). The CDR3, as DNA: TGTGCCAGCAGCCATCAAACAGGGGGCGATGAAAAACTGTTTTTT. Protein product: CASSHQTGGDEKLFF.

The rearrangement links TRBV5-1 to TRBJ1-1; maybe TRBD1 (5 bases). V was trimmed by 4 bases and J by 5 bases, leaving 15 bases between them. CDR1 and CDR2 (germline): SGHRS, YFSETQ. The length of the CDR3 is 14 residues. The CDR3: CASSLTPGGTEAFF. CDR3 bases: TGCGCCAGCAGCCTAACACCTGGGGGGACTGAAGCTTTCTTT.

This clone was counted only a few times. This chain connects TRBV3-1 (or the pseudogene TRBV3-2) to TRBJ2-6; possibly TRBD2 for D (5 bases). The CDR3 is 20 amino acids. The germline V gene encodes CDR1 LGHDT and CDR2 YNNKEL (reference sequence). V was pared by 0 bases and J by 0 bases, with 18 bases between. In DNA, the CDR3 is TGTGCCAGCAGCCAAGAACCCCGACTAAACTTTCACTCTGGGGCCAACGTCCTGACTTTC. This sequence encodes CASSQEPRLNFHSGANVLTF.